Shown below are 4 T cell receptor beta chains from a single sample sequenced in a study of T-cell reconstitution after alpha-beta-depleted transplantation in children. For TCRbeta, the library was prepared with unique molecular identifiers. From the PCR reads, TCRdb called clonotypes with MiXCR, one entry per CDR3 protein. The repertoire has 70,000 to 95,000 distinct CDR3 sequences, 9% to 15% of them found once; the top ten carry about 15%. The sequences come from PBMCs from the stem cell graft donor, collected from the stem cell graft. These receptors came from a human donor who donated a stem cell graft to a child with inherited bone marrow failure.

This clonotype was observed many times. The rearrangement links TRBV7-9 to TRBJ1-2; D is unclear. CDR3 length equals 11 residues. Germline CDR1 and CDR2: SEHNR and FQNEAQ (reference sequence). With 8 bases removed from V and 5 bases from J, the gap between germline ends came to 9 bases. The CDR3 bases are TGTGCCAGCGGGCTTGATTATGGCTACACCTTC. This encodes CASGLDYGYTF.

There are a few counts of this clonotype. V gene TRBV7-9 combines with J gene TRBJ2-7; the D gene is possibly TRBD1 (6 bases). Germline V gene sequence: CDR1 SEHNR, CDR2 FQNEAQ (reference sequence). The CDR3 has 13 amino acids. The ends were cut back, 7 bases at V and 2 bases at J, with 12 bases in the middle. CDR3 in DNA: TGTGCCAGCATCCCGGACAGTCCCTACGAGCAGTACTTC. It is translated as CASIPDSPYEQYF.

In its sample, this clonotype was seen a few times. The CDR3: CASRAGLSYETQYF. Here the CDR3 DNA reads TGTGCCAGCAGAGCGGGACTGAGCTATGAGACCCAGTACTTC. This chain links TRBV12-3 or TRBV12-4 with TRBJ2-5, with 7 bases aligning to TRBD2. The V and J ends lost 6 bases and 5 bases, in that order; junction bases with no gene match: 9. The CDR3 length is 14 residues.

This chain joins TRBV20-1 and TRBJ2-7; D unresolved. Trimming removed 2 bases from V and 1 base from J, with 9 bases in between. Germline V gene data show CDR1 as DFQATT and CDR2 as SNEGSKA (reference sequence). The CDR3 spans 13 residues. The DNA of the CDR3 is TGCAGTGCTAGATCCCTCACTTCCTACGAGCAGTACTTC. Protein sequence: CSARSLTSYEQYF.